A selection of T cell receptor beta chains follows, all from one sample in a study of post-analysis software for immune sequencing data. Each CDR3 protein gets one entry after TCRdb re-called the PCR reads with MiXCR. The sample carries hundreds of thousands of distinct CDR3 sequences, roughly three fifths recorded once. The specimen was blood. The receptors come from a girl between 2 and 10 years old with multiple sclerosis. Each CDR3 is given with its conserved first and last residue. Each record gives: J gene, V gene, clone size, CDR3 protein. Not all rows give a size; the values are once, few, many and, for expanded clones, a class.

J gene: -
V gene: TRBV18
clone size: -
CDR3 protein: CASSPNLSETQYF

J gene: TRBJ2-1
V gene: TRBV12-3/TRBV12-4
clone size: -
CDR3 protein: CASRAGQGMYNEQFF

J gene: TRBJ2-1
V gene: TRBV20-1
clone size: few
CDR3 protein: CSAREIGHNEQFF

J gene: TRBJ1-4
V gene: TRBV24-1
clone size: once
CDR3 protein: CATSDPSGEKLFF

J gene: TRBJ2-1
V gene: TRBV5-1
clone size: -
CDR3 protein: CASSLEPLGQGANEQFF

J gene: TRBJ1-5
V gene: TRBV7-2
clone size: few
CDR3 protein: CASSPHFNQPQHF

J gene: TRBJ1-2
V gene: TRBV6-2/TRBV6-3
clone size: -
CDR3 protein: CASSYMPGGGYTF

J gene: TRBJ2-3
V gene: TRBV9
clone size: -
CDR3 protein: CASSAMTGGESDTQYF

J gene: TRBJ2-1
V gene: TRBV6-4
clone size: -
CDR3 protein: CASKTTTNEQFF

J gene: TRBJ2-1
V gene: TRBV2
clone size: -
CDR3 protein: CASSEAYIDRDNEQFF

J gene: TRBJ2-5
V gene: TRBV10-3
clone size: -
CDR3 protein: CAIKGQTLQETQYF

J gene: TRBJ1-1
V gene: TRBV4-1
clone size: -
CDR3 protein: CASSQVLGGGTEAFF

J gene: TRBJ2-1
V gene: TRBV20-1
clone size: -
CDR3 protein: CSARGDSNEQFF

J gene: TRBJ2-1
V gene: TRBV29-1
clone size: few
CDR3 protein: CSVVGGVDNEQFF

J gene: TRBJ1-2
V gene: TRBV29-1
clone size: -
CDR3 protein: CSVDVTGGYGYTF

J gene: TRBJ2-1
V gene: TRBV20-1
clone size: few
CDR3 protein: CSASKLTIGPHPNEQFF

J gene: TRBJ2-3
V gene: TRBV4-3
clone size: -
CDR3 protein: CASSRKTSGDTQYF

J gene: TRBJ2-3
V gene: TRBV7-6
clone size: -
CDR3 protein: CASRNKGAGDTQYF

J gene: TRBJ2-7
V gene: TRBV6-1
clone size: -
CDR3 protein: CASRPSQGLAGAREQYF

J gene: TRBJ2-7
V gene: TRBV3-1
clone size: -
CDR3 protein: CASSLDIPSSYEQYF

J gene: -
V gene: TRBV6-2/TRBV6-3
clone size: -
CDR3 protein: CASSYADAVYEQYF

J gene: TRBJ1-2
V gene: TRBV7-9
clone size: -
CDR3 protein: CASSSSRGEEGYGYTF

J gene: TRBJ2-1
V gene: TRBV5-1
clone size: -
CDR3 protein: CASSPSIGLAGNNEQFF

J gene: TRBJ2-1
V gene: TRBV5-1
clone size: -
CDR3 protein: CASSSRTSPQFF

J gene: TRBJ2-5
V gene: TRBV29-1
clone size: once
CDR3 protein: CSVGLAGQETQYF

J gene: TRBJ2-5
V gene: TRBV4-1
clone size: -
CDR3 protein: CASSQRRSGMLQETQYF

J gene: TRBJ2-4
V gene: TRBV7-9
clone size: few
CDR3 protein: CASSLAESAKNIQYF

J gene: -
V gene: TRBV15
clone size: -
CDR3 protein: CATSPGQGETQYF

J gene: TRBJ1-1
V gene: TRBV5-1
clone size: -
CDR3 protein: CASSPYDGNTEAFF

J gene: TRBJ2-7
V gene: TRBV6-1
clone size: -
CDR3 protein: CASKPELGRGTSYEQYF

J gene: TRBJ2-1
V gene: TRBV7-6
clone size: few
CDR3 protein: CASSSSRGDSYNEQFF

J gene: TRBJ2-1
V gene: TRBV12-3/TRBV12-4
clone size: -
CDR3 protein: CASRHTSGRPNEQFF

J gene: TRBJ2-5
V gene: TRBV27
clone size: few
CDR3 protein: CASSYGQGLETQYF

J gene: TRBJ2-3
V gene: TRBV24-1
clone size: -
CDR3 protein: CATSDQTSGPDTQYF

J gene: TRBJ2-5
V gene: TRBV12-3/TRBV12-4
clone size: -
CDR3 protein: CASSSGEEETQYF

J gene: TRBJ2-7
V gene: TRBV15
clone size: few
CDR3 protein: CATSRAWAGRSHEQYF

J gene: TRBJ1-1
V gene: TRBV29-1
clone size: -
CDR3 protein: CSVIGRPMNTEAFF

J gene: -
V gene: TRBV12-3/TRBV12-4
clone size: -
CDR3 protein: CASSPGERGSGETQYF

J gene: TRBJ2-1
V gene: TRBV20-1
clone size: -
CDR3 protein: CSARRLGGNEQFF

J gene: TRBJ2-5
V gene: TRBV7-2
clone size: -
CDR3 protein: CASSLGTGGTETQYF

J gene: TRBJ2-3
V gene: TRBV2
clone size: -
CDR3 protein: CASSEASGSVYTQYF

J gene: TRBJ2-1
V gene: TRBV7-3
clone size: -
CDR3 protein: CASSSTSGRGYNEQFF

J gene: TRBJ1-2
V gene: TRBV5-6
clone size: -
CDR3 protein: CASSEGQGAPIYGYTF

J gene: TRBJ2-1
V gene: TRBV7-9
clone size: few
CDR3 protein: CASSTGLAGTLQGQFF

J gene: TRBJ2-1
V gene: TRBV4-3
clone size: -
CDR3 protein: CASSQVDRNNEQFF

J gene: TRBJ2-3
V gene: TRBV7-2
clone size: -
CDR3 protein: CASSFLGSADTQYF

J gene: TRBJ2-5
V gene: TRBV2
clone size: once
CDR3 protein: CASSEARLAGEETQYF

J gene: TRBJ2-7
V gene: TRBV2
clone size: -
CDR3 protein: CASSARGAGGNEQYF

J gene: TRBJ2-1
V gene: TRBV12-5
clone size: -
CDR3 protein: CASGFLTLTSGSVHEQFF

J gene: TRBJ1-2
V gene: TRBV14
clone size: -
CDR3 protein: CASSHVPAYGYTF

J gene: TRBJ2-3
V gene: TRBV10-3
clone size: -
CDR3 protein: CAISPGNPSASMQYF

J gene: TRBJ2-7
V gene: TRBV24-1
clone size: -
CDR3 protein: CATSDDPDRYNEQYF

J gene: TRBJ2-3
V gene: TRBV5-6
clone size: once
CDR3 protein: CASSIAGVPDTQYF